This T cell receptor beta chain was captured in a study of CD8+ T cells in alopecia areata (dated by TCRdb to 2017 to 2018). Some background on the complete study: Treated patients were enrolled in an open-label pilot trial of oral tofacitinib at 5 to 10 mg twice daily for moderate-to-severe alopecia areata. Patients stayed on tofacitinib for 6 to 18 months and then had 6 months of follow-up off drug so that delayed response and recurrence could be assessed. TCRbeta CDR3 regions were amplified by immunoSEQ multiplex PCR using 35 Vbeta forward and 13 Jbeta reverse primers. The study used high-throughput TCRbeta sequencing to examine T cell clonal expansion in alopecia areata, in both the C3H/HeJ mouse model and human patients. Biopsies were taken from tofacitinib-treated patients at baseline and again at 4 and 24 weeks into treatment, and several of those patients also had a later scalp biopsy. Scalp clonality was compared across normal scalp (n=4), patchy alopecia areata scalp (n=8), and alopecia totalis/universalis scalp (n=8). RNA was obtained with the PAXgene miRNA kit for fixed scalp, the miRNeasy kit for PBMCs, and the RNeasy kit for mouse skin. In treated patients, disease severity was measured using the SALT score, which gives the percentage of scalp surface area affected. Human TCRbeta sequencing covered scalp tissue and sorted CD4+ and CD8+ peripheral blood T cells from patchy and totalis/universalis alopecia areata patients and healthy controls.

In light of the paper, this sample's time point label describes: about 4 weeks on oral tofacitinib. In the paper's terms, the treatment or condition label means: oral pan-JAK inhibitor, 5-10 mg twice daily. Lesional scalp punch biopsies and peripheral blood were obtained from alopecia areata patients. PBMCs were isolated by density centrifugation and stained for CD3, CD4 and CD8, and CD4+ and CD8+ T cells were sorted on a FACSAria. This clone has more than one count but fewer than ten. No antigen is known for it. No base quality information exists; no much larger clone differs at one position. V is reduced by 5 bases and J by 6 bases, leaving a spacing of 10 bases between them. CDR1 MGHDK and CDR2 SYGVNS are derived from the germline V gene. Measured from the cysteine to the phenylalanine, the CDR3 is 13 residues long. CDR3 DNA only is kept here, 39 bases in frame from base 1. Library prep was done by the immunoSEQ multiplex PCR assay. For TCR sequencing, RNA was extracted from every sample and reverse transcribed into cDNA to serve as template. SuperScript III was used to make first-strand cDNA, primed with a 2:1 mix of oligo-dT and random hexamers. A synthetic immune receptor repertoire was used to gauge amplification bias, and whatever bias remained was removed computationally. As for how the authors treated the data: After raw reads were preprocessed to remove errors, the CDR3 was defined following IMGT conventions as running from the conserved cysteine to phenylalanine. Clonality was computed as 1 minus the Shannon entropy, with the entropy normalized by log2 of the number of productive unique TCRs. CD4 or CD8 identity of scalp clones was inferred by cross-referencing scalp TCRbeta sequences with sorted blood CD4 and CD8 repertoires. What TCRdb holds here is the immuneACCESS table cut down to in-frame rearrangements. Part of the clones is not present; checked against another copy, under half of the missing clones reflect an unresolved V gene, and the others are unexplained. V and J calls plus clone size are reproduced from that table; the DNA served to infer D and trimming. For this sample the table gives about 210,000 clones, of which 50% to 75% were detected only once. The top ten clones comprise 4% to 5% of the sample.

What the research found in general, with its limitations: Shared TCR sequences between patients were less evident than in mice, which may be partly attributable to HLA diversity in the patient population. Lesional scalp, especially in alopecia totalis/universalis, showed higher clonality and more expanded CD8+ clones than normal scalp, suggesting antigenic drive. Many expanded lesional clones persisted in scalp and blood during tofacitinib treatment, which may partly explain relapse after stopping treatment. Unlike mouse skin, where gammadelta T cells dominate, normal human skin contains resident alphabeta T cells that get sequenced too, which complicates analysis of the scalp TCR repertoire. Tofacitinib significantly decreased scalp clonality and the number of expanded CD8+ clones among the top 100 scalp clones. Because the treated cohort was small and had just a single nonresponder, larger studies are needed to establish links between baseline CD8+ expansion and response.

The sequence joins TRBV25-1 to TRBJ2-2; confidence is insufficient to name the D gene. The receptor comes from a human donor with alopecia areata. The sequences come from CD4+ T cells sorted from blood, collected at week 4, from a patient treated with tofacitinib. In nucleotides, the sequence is TGTGCCAGCAGTCGGGTCTTCGCCGGGGAGCTGTTTTTT. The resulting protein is CASSRVFAGELFF.